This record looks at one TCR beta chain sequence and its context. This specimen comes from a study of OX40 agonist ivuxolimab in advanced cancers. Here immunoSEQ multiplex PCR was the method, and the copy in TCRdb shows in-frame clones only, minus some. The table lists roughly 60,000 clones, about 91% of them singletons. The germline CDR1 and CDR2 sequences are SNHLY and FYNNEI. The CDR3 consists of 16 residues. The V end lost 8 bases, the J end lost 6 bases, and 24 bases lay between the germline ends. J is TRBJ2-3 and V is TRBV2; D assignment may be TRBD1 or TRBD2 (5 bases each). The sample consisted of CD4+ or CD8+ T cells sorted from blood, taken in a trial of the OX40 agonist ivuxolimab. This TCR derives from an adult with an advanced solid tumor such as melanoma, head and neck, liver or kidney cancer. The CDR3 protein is CASSSISGTEGDTQYF. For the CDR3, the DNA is TGTGCCAGCTCATCGATCTCGGGTACCGAGGGGGATACGCAGTATTTT.